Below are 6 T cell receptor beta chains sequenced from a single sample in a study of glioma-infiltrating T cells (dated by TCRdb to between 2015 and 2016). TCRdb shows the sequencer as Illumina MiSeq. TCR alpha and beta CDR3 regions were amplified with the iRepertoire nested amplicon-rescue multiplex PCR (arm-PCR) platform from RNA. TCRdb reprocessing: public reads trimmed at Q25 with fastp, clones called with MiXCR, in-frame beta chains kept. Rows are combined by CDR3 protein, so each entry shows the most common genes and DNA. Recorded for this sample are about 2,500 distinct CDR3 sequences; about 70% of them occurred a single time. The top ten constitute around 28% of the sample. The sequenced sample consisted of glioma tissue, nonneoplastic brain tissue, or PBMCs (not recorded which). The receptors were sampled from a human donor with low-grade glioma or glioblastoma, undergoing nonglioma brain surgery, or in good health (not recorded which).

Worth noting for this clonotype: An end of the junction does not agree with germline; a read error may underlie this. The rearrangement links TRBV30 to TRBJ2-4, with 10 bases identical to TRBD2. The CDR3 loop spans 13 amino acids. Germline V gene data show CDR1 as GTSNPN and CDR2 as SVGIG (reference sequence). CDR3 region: CAWDHSGGKIQCF. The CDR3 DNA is TGTGCCTGGGATCATAGCGGGGGGAAAATTCAGTGCTTC. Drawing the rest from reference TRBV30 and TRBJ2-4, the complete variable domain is SQTIHQWPATLVQPVGSPLSLECTVEGTSNPNLYWYRQAAGRGLQLLFYSVGIGQISSEVPQNLSASRPQDRQFILSSKKLLLSDSGFYLCAWDHSGGKIQCFGAGTRLSVL.

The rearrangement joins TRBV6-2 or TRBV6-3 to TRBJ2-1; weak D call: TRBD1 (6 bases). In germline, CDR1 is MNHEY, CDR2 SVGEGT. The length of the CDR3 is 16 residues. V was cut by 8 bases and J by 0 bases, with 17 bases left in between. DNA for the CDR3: TGTGCCAGCTCCCCGGCCGGACAGAGCTCCTACAATGAGCAGTTCTTC. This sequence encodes CASSPAGQSSYNEQFF.

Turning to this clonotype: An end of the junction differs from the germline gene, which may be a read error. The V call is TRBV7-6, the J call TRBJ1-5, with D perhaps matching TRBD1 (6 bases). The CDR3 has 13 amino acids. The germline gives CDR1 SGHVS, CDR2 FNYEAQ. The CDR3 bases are TGTGCCAGCAGCGGGAGGGACAATCAGCACCAGAATTTT. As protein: CASSGRDNQHQNF.

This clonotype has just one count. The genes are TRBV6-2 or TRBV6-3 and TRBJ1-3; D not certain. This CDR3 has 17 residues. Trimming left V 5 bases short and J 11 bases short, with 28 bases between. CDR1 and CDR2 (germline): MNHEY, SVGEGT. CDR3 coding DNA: TGTGCCAGCAGTCCCCAAGTTGCGGATCTCTCTGGAAATTCCATATATTTT. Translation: CASSPQVADLSGNSIYF.

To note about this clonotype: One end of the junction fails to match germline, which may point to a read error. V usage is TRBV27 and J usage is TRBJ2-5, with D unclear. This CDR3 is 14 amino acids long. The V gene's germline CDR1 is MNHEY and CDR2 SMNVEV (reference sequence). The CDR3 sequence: CASSLVVGHEPQSF. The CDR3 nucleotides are TGTGCCAGCAGTCTAGTAGTAGGTCACGAGCCCCAGTCCTTC.

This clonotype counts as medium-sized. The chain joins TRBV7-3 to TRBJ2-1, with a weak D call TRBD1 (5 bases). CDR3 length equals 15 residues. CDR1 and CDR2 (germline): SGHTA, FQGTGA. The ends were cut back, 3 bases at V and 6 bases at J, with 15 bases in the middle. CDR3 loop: CASSFGAATGNEQFF. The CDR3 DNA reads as TGTGCCAGCAGCTTTGGGGCCGCGACGGGCAATGAGCAGTTCTTC.